The source of this T cell receptor beta chain is a study of T-cell reconstitution after alpha-beta-depleted transplantation in children. Notes on the study in general: When one year had passed after transplant, most T-cell counts and diversity came from newly produced T cells. The origin of high day-60 TCRbeta diversity in some patients lay in surviving recipient T cells and thymic progenitors.

This clonotype was picked up a small number of times. The target antigen is unknown. Construction of the TCRbeta library involved unique molecular identifiers. MiXCR, applied by TCRdb to the PCR reads, yields one record per CDR3 protein. In the table there are about 900,000 distinct CDR3 sequences, about 29% of which are singletons. This sequence originates from a boy under three years old who had a stem cell transplant for SCID, so the T cells may come from the graft donor. Sequenced material: PBMCs, mostly from graft donor cells, taken 360 days after TCRalphabeta/CD19-depleted stem cell transplant.

CDR3 protein: CASSPRLRDEQYF. The DNA for the CDR3 is TGTGCCAGCTCACCTAGGCTCAGGGACGAGCAGTACTTC. The chain links TRBV18 to TRBJ2-7; maybe TRBD1 (5 bases). Germline V gene lookup returns CDR1 KGHSH and CDR2 LQKENI. The CDR3 totals 13 residues. The V end lost 3 bases, the J end lost 5 bases, and 11 bases lay between the germline ends.